This T cell receptor (beta chain) was profiled in a study of cytomegalovirus exposure and HLA in healthy donors. V lost 4 bases and J lost 6; bases outside the gene matches: 7. The V gene's germline CDR1 is SGHRS and CDR2 YFSETQ. The CDR3 totals 16 residues. Produced via immunoSEQ multiplex PCR; TCRdb's table is partial and in-frame only. The sample carries 150,000 to 200,000 clones, roughly 82% recorded once. The source of this sequence is a man between 18 and 29 years old in good health and CMV-seropositive. V and J are TRBV5-1 and TRBJ2-2, with 12 bases that match TRBD1. The sample was PBMCs. The CDR3 spells CASSPTGTGGPGELFF. The CDR3 DNA reads TGCGCCAGCAGCCCAACCGGGACAGGGGGCCCCGGGGAGCTGTTTTTT.